The rows below give T cell receptor beta chains drawn from one sample of a study of T cell responses to AZD1222 COVID-19 vaccine. Generated by immunoSEQ multiplex PCR, the TCRdb table keeps only in-frame clones and is missing some. Seen here are approximately 110,000 clones, more than 75% observed once, and the top ten hold 9.8%. Source: peripheral blood, taken on day 0 of AZD1222 vaccination. The receptors shown here come from an adult in good health. Each CDR3 is given without its conserved first and last residue. The D gene is left open where the match is weak. Size values are once, few and many counts, or a class for expanded clones, and some rows have none.

j_call v_call clone_size d_call cdr3_aa
TRBJ1-2 TRBV7-9 NA TRBD1 ASSLDFIGPDRASGYT
TRBJ1-1 TRBV27 NA TRBD1 ASSLTGGATEAF
TRBJ2-1 TRBV11-3 once NA ASSPRDFYNEQF
TRBJ2-4 TRBV6-1 few NA ASSDQRTQGAKNIQY
TRBJ1-1 TRBV5-6 NA NA ASSSRTVYTEAF
TRBJ2-3 TRBV19 NA NA ASSEPQNTDTQY
TRBJ2-7 TRBV30 NA NA AWNQGSYEQY
TRBJ2-2 TRBV5-1 few TRBD2 ASSFGSGGTFPGELF
TRBJ1-2 TRBV4-3 NA NA ASSQEATSYGYT
TRBJ2-7 TRBV5-1 NA TRBD1 ASSLQPGQGAYEQY
TRBJ2-2 TRBV5-1 NA NA ASSLEDTTGELF
TRBJ2-5 TRBV7-9 NA NA ASSLRGAGETQY
TRBJ1-2 TRBV7-2 NA NA ASSLVELGLDYGYT
TRBJ2-1 TRBV5-6 NA NA ASSLWDNEQF
TRBJ1-2 TRBV28 NA TRBD1 ASSYRDRVNYGYT
TRBJ1-3 TRBV29-1 NA NA SVGHISGNTIY
TRBJ2-1 TRBV11-3 NA NA ASSYRTRNEQF
TRBJ2-5 TRBV15 once NA ATSRAETQY
TRBJ2-7 TRBV18 NA NA ASSPTGVSYEQY
TRBJ1-2 TRBV28 once TRBD1 ASSFSGARTGGVVSYGYT